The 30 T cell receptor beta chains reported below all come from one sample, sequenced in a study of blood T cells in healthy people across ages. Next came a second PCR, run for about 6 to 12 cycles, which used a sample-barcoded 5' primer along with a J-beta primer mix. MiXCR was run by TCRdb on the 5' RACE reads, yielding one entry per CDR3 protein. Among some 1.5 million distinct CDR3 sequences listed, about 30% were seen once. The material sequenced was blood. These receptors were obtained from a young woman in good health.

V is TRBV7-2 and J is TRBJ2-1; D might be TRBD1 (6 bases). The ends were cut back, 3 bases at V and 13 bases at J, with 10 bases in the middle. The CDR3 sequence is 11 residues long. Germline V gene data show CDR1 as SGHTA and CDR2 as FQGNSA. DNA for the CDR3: TGTGCCAGCAGCTTGGACAGCCCTCAGTTCTTC. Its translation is CASSLDSPQFF.

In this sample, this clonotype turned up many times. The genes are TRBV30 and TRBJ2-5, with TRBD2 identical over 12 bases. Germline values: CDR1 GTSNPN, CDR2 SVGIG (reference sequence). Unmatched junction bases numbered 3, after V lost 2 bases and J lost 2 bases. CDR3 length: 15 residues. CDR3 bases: TGTGCCTGGAGTACGACTAGCGGGAGTCAAGAGACCCAGTACTTC. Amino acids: CAWSTTSGSQETQYF.

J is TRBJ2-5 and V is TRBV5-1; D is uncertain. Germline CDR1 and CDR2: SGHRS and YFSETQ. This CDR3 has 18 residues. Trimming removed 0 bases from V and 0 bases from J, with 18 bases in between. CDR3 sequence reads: CASSLAFGNPLDQETQYF. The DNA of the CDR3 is TGCGCCAGCAGCTTGGCCTTCGGAAACCCCTTAGACCAAGAGACCCAGTACTTC.

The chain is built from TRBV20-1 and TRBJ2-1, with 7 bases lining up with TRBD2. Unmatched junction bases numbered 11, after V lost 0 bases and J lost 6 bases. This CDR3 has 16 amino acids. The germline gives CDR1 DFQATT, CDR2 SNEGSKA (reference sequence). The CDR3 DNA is TGCAGTGCTAGAGATCCCTTGGTAGCGGGTCCCAATGAGCAGTTCTTC. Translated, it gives CSARDPLVAGPNEQFF.

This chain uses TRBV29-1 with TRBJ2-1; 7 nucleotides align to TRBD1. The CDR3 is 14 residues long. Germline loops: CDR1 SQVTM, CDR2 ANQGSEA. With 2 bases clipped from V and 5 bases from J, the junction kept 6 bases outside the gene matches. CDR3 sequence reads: CSVEFEQGHNEQFF. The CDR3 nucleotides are TGCAGCGTTGAATTCGAACAGGGGCACAATGAGCAGTTCTTC.

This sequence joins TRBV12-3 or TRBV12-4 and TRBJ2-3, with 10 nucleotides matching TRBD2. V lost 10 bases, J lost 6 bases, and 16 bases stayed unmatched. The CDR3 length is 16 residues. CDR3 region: CATQMPTSGSQDTQYF. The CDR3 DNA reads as TGTGCCACACAAATGCCGACTAGCGGGTCCCAGGATACGCAGTATTTT.

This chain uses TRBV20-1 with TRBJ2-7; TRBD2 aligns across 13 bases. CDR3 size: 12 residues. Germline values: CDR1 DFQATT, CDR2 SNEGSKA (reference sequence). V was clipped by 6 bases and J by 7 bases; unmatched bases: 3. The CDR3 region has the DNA TGCAGTGCGATGGGACTAGCGGGAGAGCAGTACTTC. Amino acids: CSAMGLAGEQYF.

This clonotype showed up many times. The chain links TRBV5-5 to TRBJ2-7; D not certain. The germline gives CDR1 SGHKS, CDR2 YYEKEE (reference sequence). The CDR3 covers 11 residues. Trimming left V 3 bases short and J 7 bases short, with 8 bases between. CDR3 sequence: CASSSMVEQYF. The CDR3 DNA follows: TGTGCCAGCAGCTCCATGGTAGAGCAGTACTTC.

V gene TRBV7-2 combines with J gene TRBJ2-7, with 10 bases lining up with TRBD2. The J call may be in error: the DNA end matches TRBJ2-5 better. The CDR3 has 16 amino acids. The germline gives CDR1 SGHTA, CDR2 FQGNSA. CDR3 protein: CASSVLAGPPGGTQYF. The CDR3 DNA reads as TGTGCCAGCAGCGTACTAGCGGGGCCCCCTGGCGGGACCCAGTACTTC.

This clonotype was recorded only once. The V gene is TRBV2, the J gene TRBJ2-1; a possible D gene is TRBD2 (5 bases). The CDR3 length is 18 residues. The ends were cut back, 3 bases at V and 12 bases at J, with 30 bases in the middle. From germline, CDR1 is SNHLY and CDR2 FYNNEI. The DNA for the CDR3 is TGTGCCAGCAGTGAGTCGTTAGCGAGGGTATTCCTACTAATTTTGCAGTTCTTC. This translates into CASSESLARVFLLILQFF.

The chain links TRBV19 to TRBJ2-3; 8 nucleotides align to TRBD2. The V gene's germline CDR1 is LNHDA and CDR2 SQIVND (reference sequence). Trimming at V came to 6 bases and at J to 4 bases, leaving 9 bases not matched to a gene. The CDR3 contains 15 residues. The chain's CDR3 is CASSSAGEVADTQYF. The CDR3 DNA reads TGTGCCAGTAGCTCAGCGGGGGAAGTTGCAGATACGCAGTATTTT.

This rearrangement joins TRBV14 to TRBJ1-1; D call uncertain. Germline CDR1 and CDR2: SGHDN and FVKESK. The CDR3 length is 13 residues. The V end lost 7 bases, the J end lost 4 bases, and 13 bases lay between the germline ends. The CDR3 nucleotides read TGTGCCAGCAAGCAGGAGCCCCTCACTGAAGCTTTCTTT. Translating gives CASKQEPLTEAFF.

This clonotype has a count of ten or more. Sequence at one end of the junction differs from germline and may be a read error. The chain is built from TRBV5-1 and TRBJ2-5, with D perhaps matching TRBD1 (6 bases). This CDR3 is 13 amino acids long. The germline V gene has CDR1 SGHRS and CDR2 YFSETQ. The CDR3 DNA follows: TGTGCCAGCAGCCCCTCAGGGGAAGAGACCCAGTACTTC. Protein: CASSPSGEETQYF. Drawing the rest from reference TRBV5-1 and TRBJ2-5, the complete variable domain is KAGVTQTPRYLIKTRGQQVTLSCSPISGHRSVSWYQQTPGQGLQFLFEYFSETQRNKGNFPGRFSGRQFSNSRSEMNVSTLELGDSALYLCASSPSGEETQYFGPGTRLLVL.

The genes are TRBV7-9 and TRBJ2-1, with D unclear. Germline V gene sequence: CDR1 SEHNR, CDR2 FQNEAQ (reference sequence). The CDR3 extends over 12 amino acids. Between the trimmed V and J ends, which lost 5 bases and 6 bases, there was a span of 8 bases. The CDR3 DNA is TGTGCCAGCAGCCCCGTTACCAATGAGCAGTTCTTC. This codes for CASSPVTNEQFF.

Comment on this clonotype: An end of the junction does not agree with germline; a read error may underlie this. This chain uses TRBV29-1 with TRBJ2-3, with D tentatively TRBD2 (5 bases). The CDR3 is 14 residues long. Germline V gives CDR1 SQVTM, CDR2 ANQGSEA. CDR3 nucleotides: TGCAGCGTGGCCAGCGGACCTCTCACAGATATGCAGTATTTT. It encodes CSVASGPLTDMQYF.

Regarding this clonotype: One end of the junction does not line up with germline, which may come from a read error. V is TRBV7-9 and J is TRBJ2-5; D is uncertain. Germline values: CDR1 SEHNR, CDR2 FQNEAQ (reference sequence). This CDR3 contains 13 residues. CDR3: CVSNLGWGETQYF. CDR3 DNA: TGTGTCAGCAACTTGGGGTGGGGTGAGACCCAGTACTTC.

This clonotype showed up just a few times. The CDR3 region has the DNA TGTGCCAGCAGCTTGGGACTATCGGGAGGTGACGAGCAGTACTTC. Translating gives CASSLGLSGGDEQYF. J is TRBJ2-7 and V is TRBV5-8; 7 bases align to TRBD2. V shed 0 bases and J 5 bases; nucleotides not matched to a gene: 8. Germline V gene data show CDR1 as SGHTS and CDR2 as YDEGEE. This CDR3 is built from 15 residues.

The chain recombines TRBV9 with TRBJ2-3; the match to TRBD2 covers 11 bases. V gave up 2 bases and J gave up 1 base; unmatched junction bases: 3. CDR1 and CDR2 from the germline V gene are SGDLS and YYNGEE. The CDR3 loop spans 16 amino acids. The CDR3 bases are TGTGCCAGCAGCGTGACTAGCGGGGTTGGCACAGATACGCAGTATTTT. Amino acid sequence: CASSVTSGVGTDTQYF.

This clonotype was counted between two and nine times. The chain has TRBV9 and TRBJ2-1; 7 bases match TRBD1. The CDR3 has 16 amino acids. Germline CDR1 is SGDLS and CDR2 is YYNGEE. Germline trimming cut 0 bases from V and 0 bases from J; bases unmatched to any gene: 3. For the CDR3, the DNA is TGTGCCAGCAGCGTAGGAGGGGGCGGCTCCTACAATGAGCAGTTCTTC. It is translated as CASSVGGGGSYNEQFF.

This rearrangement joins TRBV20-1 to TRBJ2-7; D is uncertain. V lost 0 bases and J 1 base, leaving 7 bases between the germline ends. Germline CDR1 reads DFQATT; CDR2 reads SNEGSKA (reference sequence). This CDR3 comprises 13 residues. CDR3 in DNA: TGCAGTGCTAGAGAAGACGGATCCTACGAGCAGTACTTC. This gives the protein CSAREDGSYEQYF.

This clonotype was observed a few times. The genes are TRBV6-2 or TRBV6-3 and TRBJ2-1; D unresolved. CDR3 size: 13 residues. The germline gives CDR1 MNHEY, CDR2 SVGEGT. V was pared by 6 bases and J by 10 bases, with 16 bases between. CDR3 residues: CASSINRVGEQFF. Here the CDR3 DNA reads TGTGCCAGCAGCATTAACCGGGTTGGGGAGCAGTTCTTC.

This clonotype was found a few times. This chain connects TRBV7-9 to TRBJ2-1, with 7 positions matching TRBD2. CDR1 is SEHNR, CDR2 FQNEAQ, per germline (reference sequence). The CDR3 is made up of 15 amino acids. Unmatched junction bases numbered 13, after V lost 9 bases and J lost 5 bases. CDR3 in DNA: TGTGCCAGTATATCGGGCGGGCTAGCGGACAATGAGCAGTTCTTC. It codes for CASISGGLADNEQFF.

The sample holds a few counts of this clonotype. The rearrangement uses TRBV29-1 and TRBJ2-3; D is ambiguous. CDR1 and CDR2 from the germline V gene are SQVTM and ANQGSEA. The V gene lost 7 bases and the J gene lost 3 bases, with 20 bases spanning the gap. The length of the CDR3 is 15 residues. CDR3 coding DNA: TGCAGCGGCCGGATCGAAGGCAGTGGAACAGATACGCAGTATTTT. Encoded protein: CSGRIEGSGTDTQYF.

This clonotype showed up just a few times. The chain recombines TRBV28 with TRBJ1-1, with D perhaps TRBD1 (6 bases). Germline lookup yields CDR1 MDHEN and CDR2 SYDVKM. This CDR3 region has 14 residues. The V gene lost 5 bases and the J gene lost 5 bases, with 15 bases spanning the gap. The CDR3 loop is CASSPGQRRTEAFF. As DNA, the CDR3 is TGTGCCAGCAGTCCAGGACAGAGGAGGACTGAAGCTTTCTTT.

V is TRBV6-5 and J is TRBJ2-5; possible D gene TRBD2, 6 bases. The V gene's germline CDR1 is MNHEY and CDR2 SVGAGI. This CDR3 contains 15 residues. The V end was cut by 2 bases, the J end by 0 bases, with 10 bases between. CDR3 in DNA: TGTGCCAGCAGTTACGCCAGACTAGACCAAGAGACCCAGTACTTC. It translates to CASSYARLDQETQYF.

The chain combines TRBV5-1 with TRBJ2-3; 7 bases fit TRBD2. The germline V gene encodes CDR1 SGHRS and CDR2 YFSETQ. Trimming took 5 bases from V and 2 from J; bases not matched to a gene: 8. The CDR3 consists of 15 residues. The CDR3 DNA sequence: TGCGCCAGCAGTCGAATTCGGGGGGACACAGATACGCAGTATTTT. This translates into CASSRIRGDTDTQYF.

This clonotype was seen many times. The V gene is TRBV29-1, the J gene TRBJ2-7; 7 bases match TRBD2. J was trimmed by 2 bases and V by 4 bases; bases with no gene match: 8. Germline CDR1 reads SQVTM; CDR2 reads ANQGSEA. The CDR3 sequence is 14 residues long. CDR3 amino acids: CSVGLGGKTYEQYF. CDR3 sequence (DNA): TGCAGCGTTGGGCTGGGAGGGAAAACCTACGAGCAGTACTTC.

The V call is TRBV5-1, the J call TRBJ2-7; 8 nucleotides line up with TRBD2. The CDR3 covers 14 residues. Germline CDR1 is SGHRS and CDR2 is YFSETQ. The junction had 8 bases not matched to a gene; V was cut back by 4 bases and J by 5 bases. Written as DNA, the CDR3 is TGCGCCAGCAGCGATAGCGGGACAACCCACGAGCAGTACTTC. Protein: CASSDSGTTHEQYF.

The CDR3: CASSLNTNSGNTIYF. As DNA, the CDR3 is TGTGCCAGCAGCCTAAACACCAACTCTGGAAACACCATATATTTT. This chain uses TRBV7-2 with TRBJ1-3, with D hard to call. The length of the CDR3 is 15 residues. Trimming removed 5 bases from V and 0 bases from J, with 11 bases in between. Germline V gene sequence: CDR1 SGHTA, CDR2 FQGNSA.

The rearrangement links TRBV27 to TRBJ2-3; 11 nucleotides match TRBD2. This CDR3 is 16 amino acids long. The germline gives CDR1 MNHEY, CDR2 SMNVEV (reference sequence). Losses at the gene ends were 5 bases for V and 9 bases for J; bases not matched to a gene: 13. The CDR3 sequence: CASSPGKLAGDETQYF. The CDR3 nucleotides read TGTGCCAGCAGTCCCGGCAAACTAGCGGGAGATGAAACGCAGTATTTT.